Reported below is one TCR beta chain. A junction end diverges from the germline sequence, so it may reflect a read error. These data come from a study of tumor-infiltrating lymphocytes in primary liver carcinoma. Between roughly 20 and 31 mg of unsorted bulk tissue served as the source from which RNA and DNA were co-extracted. By surgical resection, the patients were treated for their primary liver carcinoma. Germline V CDR1 and CDR2: SGHTA, FQGTGA. The CDR3 consists of 13 residues. From approximately 450 ng total RNA, TCR beta cDNA was generated with a primer in the constant region. It was through three nested multiplex PCR rounds of slightly modified ARM-PCR that TCR beta libraries arose. Both of the initial two PCR rounds ran for around 9 cycles and employed TRBV1-TRBV30 forward primers alongside a C-beta reverse primer. Via MiXCR, TCRdb re-called the multiplex PCR reads, giving one row per CDR3 protein. Altogether 99,000 or so distinct CDR3 sequences are present, about three quarters being singletons, with the ten largest covering 7.5% to 10%.

The source material was liver tumor tissue from sampling region 5. Described subset: tumor region T5, tumor centre. The chain joins TRBV7-3 to TRBJ2-1; D gene unclear. The sequence was collected from a woman aged 55-70 years with primary liver carcinoma and hepatitis B virus infection. CDR3 nucleotides: TGTGCCAGCAGCTTAGGTCGGCTCAATAAGCAGTTCTTC. Protein: CASSLGRLNKQFF.